This T cell receptor beta chain originates from a study of early T cells in non-severe SARS-CoV-2 infection. Whole-study context: Sequencing targeted bulk RNA from unsorted whole blood, leaving chains unpaired.

Study-level results: Reliance on VDJdb matching favored anti-spike CD8 responses; private and CD4 specificities were missed.

Individual cDNA molecules were tagged with unique molecular identifiers. From the 5' RACE reads, TCRdb called clonotypes with MiXCR, one entry per CDR3 protein. The table has some 61,000 distinct CDR3 sequences, over 10% seen once. A note on this clonotype: Its specificity is not known.

V dropped 5 bases and J dropped 5 bases, with 7 bases sitting between them. The CDR3 covers 12 residues. The germline gives CDR1 MNHEY, CDR2 SMNVEV (reference sequence). The TCR was taken from an adult who was a healthcare worker with PCR-confirmed SARS-CoV-2 infection or an uninfected control (not recorded which). Input material: whole blood. The genes are TRBV27 and TRBJ2-1, with D unclear. As DNA, the CDR3 is TGTGCCAGCAGTGCCAGAAACAATGAGCAGTTCTTC. It codes for CASSARNNEQFF.